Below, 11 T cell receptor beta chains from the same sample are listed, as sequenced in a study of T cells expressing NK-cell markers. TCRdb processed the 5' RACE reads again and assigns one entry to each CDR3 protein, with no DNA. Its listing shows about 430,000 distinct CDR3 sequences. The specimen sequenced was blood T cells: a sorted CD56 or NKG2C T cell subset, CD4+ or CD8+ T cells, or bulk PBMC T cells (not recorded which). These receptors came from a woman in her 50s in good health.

The CDR3 sequence is CASSLEGLSTGELFF. V gene TRBV5-1 combines with J gene TRBJ2-2; TCRdb lists TRBD1, though no DNA is available to test this call. CDR3 length: 15 amino acids. In germline, CDR1 is SGHRS, CDR2 YFSETQ.

The CDR3 reads CASSWGLRKEDQYF. The chain uses TRBV7-9 and TRBJ2-5; TCRdb reports TRBD2, a call that lacks DNA to check it against. Germline values: CDR1 SEHNR, CDR2 FQNEAQ (reference sequence). The CDR3 is made up of 14 amino acids.

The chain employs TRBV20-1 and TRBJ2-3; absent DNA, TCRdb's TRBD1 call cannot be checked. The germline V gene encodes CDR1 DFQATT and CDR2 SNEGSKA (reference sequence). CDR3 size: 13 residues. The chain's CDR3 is CSTGDRAKDTQYF.

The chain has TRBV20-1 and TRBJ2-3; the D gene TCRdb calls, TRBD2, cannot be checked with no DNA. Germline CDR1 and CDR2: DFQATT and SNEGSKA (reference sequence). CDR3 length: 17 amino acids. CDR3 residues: CSARVPYGGRARDTQYF.

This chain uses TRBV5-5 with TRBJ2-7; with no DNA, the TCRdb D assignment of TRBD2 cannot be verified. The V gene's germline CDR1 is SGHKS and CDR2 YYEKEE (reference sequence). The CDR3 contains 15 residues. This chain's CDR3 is CASSFAAGGTYEQYF.

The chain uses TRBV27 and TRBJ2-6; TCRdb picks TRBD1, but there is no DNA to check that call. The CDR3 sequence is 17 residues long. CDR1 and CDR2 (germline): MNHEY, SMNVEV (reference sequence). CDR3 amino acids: CASSWTGGPTGANVLTF.

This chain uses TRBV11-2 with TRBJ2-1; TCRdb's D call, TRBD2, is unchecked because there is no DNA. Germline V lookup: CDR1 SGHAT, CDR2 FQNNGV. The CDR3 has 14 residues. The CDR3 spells CASSLVGTLGEQFF.

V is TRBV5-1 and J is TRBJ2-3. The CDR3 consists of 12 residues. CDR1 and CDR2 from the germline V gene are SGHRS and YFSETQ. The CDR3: CASSRGHSTQYF.

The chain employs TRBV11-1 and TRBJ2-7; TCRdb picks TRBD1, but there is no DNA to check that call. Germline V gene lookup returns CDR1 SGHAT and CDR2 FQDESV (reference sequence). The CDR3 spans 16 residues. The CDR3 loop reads CASSRRGQGALREQYF.

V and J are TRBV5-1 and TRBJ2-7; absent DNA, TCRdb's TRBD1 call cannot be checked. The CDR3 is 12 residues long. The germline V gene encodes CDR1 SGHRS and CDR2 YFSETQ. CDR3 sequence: CASSYNRREQYF.

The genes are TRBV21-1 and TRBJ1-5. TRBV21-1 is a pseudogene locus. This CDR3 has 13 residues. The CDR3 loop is CASSPDGSQPQHF.